The source of this TCR beta chain is a study of shared clonotypes between healthy human individuals. The data were produced by immunoSEQ multiplex PCR, yet TCRdb's version contains in-frame clones alone and is incomplete. The sample lists 2.5 million or so clones; 90% to 95% were seen once. A note on this clone: The same CDR3 can be traced to other DNA sequences in this sample.

CDR1 SGHRS and CDR2 YFSETQ come from the germline V gene. J lost 2 bases, V lost 3 bases, and 3 bases had no gene match. The CDR3 has 14 residues. The receptor's source is a man younger than 35 in good health. Sequenced sample: naive CD4+ T cells sorted from blood. Noted subset: CD45RA+ positively selected. This chain uses TRBV5-1 with TRBJ2-7; 9 bases are a match to TRBD1. The CDR3 DNA sequence: TGCGCCAGCAGCTGGGGGACAGGGACCTACGAGCAGTACTTC. This sequence encodes CASSWGTGTYEQYF.